A single sample is the source of the 5 T cell receptor beta chains below, sequenced in a study of blood T cells in healthy people across ages. The second PCR ran about 6 to 12 cycles with a sample-barcoded 5' primer and J-beta primers. TCRdb re-derived calls from the 5' RACE reads in MiXCR, one entry per CDR3 protein. Of 700,000 to 850,000 distinct CDR3 sequences listed, approximately 53% are singletons. The sample taken for sequencing was blood. The receptors originated from a man older than 75 in good health.

The chain couples TRBV24-1 to TRBJ2-1; 11 nucleotides line up with TRBD2. This CDR3 comprises 16 residues. Germline-derived CDR1 and CDR2 are KGHDR and SFDVKD. With 2 bases clipped from V and 4 bases from J, the junction kept 3 bases outside the gene matches. The CDR3 DNA sequence: TGTGCCACCAGTGATTCCGGACTAGCGGGTTACAATGAGCAGTTCTTC. It codes for CATSDSGLAGYNEQFF.

This clonotype occurred a few times. This rearrangement joins TRBV27 to TRBJ2-3; no definite D call. Looked up from germline, CDR1 is MNHEY and CDR2 is SMNVEV (reference sequence). Trimming took off 6 bases at V and 14 bases at J, with 15 bases between the two ends. The CDR3 has 11 amino acids. For the CDR3, the DNA is TGTGCCAGCAGCCTCCCCCGGTACGCGTATTTT. It translates to CASSLPRYAYF.

This sequence joins TRBV29-1 and TRBJ1-2; D not resolved. The CDR3 is 11 amino acids. Between the trimmed V and J ends, which lost 3 bases and 4 bases, there was a span of 6 bases. Germline V gene sequence: CDR1 SQVTM, CDR2 ANQGSEA. The CDR3 loop reads CSVEMGYGYTF. CDR3 nucleotides: TGCAGCGTTGAGATGGGCTATGGCTACACCTTC.

The V call is TRBV5-1, the J call TRBJ2-3; no clear D. V lost 3 bases, J lost 1 base, and 9 bases lay in between. The CDR3 extends over 14 amino acids. Germline V gives CDR1 SGHRS, CDR2 YFSETQ. The CDR3 DNA is TGCGCCAGCAGCTCGACTCTTGGCACAGATACGCAGTATTTT. Translated: CASSSTLGTDTQYF.

V usage is TRBV21-1 and J usage is TRBJ2-5; the table assigns TRBD1, which was not confirmed against the DNA. TRBV21-1 is given as a pseudogene. The CDR3 runs to 16 residues. The CDR3 coding sequence is TGTGCCAGCAGCAGGCATTACGGACAGGGATCTTGGGAGCAGTACTTC. The encoded protein is CASSRHYGQGSWEQYF.